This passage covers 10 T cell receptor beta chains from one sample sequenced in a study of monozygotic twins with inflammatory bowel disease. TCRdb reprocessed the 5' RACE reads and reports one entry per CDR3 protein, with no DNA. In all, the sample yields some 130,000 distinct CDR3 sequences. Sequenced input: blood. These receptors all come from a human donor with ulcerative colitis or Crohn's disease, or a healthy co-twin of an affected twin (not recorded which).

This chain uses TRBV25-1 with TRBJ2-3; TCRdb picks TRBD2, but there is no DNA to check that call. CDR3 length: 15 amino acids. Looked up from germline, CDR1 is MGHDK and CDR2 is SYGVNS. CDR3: CASSHSGPNTDTQYF.

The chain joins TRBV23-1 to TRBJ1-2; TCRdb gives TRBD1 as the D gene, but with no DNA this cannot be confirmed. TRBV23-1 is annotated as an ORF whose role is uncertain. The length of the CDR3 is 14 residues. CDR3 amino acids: CASRGGPQNPRYTF.

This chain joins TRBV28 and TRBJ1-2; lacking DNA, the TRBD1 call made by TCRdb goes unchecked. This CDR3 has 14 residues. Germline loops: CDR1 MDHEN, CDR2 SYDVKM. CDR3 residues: CASSLSPLSLGYTF.

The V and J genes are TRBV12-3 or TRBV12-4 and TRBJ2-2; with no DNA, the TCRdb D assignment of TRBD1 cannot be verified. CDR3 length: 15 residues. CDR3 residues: CASRRDRTNTGELFF.

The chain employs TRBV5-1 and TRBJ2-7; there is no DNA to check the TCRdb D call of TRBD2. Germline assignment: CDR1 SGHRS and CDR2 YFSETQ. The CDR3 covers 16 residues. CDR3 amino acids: CASSPRSSSVEYEQYF.

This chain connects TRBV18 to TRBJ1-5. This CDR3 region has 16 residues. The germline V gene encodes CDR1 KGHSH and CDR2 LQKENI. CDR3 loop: CASSPEADYSNQPQHF.

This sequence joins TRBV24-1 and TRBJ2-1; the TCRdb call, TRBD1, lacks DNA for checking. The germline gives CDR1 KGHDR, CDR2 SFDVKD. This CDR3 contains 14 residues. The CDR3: CATSYSGAGNEQFF.

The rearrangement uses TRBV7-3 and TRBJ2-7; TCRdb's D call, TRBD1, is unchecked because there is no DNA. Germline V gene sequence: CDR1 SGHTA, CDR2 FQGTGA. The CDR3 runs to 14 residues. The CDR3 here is CASSPGSWGYEQYF.

CDR3 sequence: CASSQRTGSYEQYF. The chain employs TRBV4-2 and TRBJ2-7; checking the TCRdb D call of TRBD1 is not possible without DNA. The V gene's germline CDR1 is LGHNA and CDR2 YNFKEQ. The CDR3 contains 14 residues.

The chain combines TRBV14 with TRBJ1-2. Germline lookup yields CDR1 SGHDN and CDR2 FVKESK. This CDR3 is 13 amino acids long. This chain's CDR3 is CASSQNRLDGYTF.